The subject of this entry is one TCR beta chain. Its antigen is as yet unknown. Sequencing used immunoSEQ multiplex PCR; TCRdb keeps in-frame clones, though not all of them. The table includes approximately 60,000 clones, around 88% detected once. This CDR3 is 12 amino acids long. Trimming left V 6 bases short and J 2 bases short, with 8 bases between. Germline V gives CDR1 LNHDA, CDR2 SQIVND (reference sequence). This entry belongs to a study of PD-1 blockade in classical Hodgkin lymphoma. Study-level findings and limits: Prior to therapy, complete responders displayed diversity much like that of newly diagnosed patients.

Every single patient, without exception, relapsed after autologous stem cell transplantation, and brentuximab vedotin exposure varied. The chain carries TRBV19 and TRBJ2-7; D is ambiguous. This clonotype was sampled from a human donor with classical Hodgkin lymphoma. Material: peripheral blood mononuclear cells (PBMCs), obtained at baseline. The CDR3 loop reads CASSLPPYEQYF. The CDR3 region has the DNA TGTGCCAGTAGCCTCCCCCCCTACGAGCAGTACTTC.